This TCR beta chain was sequenced during a study of blood T cell repertoires in COVID-19. This CDR3 is built from 15 residues. The V gene's germline CDR1 is LGHNT and CDR2 FRNRAP. J was trimmed by 8 bases and V by 1 base; bases with no gene match: 10. Per the original methods: Estimation of nucleated cell counts was performed using reference gene primer amplification. Using immunoSEQ multiplex PCR, the repertoire was profiled, and TCRdb retains in-frame clones only, with some absent. From that table come the V and J calls and clone size; the DNA was used to work out D and trimming. This sample has approximately 260,000 clones, with about 88% found just once.

The sequenced sample consisted of peripheral blood. This clonotype was obtained from a man between 18 and 29 years old with active or convalescent COVID-19. The chain links TRBV12-5 to TRBJ1-2, with 7 bases identical to TRBD1. CDR3 coding DNA: TGTGCTAGTGGTTTGGACTGGGACCCAGGGGGGGGCTACACCTTC. Translating gives CASGLDWDPGGGYTF.